Listed here are 25 T cell receptor beta chains from one sample, sequenced in a study of beta chain features in type 1 diabetes. Reverse transcribing all isolated RNA meant expressed TCRB transcripts were sequenced. Repertoires were generated with immunoSEQ multiplex PCR, while TCRdb's copy carries only in-frame clones and drops some. The table lists tens of thousands of clones, about three fifths of them singletons. Sequencing was done on a sample of Tregs from blood. The receptors here all came from a woman under 30 in good health.

A few counts support this clone. This chain joins TRBV6-6 and TRBJ2-4; D may be TRBD1 (5 bases). The CDR3 extends over 15 amino acids. Trimming cost V 5 bases and J 5 bases, with 16 bases left between them. Germline lookup yields CDR1 MNHNY and CDR2 SVGAGI (reference sequence). In nucleotides, the CDR3 is TGTGCCAGCAGTCGACATGGGGCTGAGCAAAACATTCAGTACTTC. Its translation is CASSRHGAEQNIQYF.

The chain links TRBV6-6 to TRBJ2-2; D is perhaps TRBD2 (6 bases). V was clipped by 8 bases and J by 5 bases, with 12 bases between them. The CDR3 extends over 13 amino acids. Germline-derived CDR1 and CDR2 are MNHNY and SVGAGI (reference sequence). The CDR3 sequence is CASSGVLTGELFF. Here the CDR3 DNA reads TGTGCCAGCTCGGGGGTCTTAACCGGGGAGCTGTTTTTT.

This clone was detected a few times. The chain uses TRBV18 and TRBJ2-3, with 9 bases aligning to TRBD1. The CDR3 sequence is 14 residues long. The ends lost 5 bases at V and 4 bases at J; junction bases unmatched: 4. CDR1 is KGHSH and CDR2 is LQKENI in the germline V gene. Here the CDR3 reads CASSGQGRSDTQYF. The CDR3 DNA is TGTGCCAGCTCAGGACAGGGGAGGTCAGATACGCAGTATTTT. The full variable domain, completed using reference TRBV18 and TRBJ2-3, is NAGVMQNPRHLVRRRGQEARLRCSPMKGHSHVYWYRQLPEEGLKFMVYLQKENIIDESGMPKERFSAEFPKEGPSILRIQQVVRGDSAAYFCASSGQGRSDTQYFGPGTRLTVL.

This clone was counted a few times. This sequence joins TRBV10-3 and TRBJ2-7; 9 nucleotides agree with TRBD2. This CDR3 is built from 14 residues. J gave up 5 bases and V 6 bases, and 8 bases lay outside the gene matches. CDR1 ENHRY and CDR2 SYGVKD come from the germline V gene. The DNA for the CDR3 is TGTGCCATCAGGGGGGCTAGCGGGATGGACGAGCAGTACTTC. Its protein product is CAIRGASGMDEQYF.

The chain employs TRBV7-2 and TRBJ1-1, with 9 bases matching TRBD1. The CDR3 spans 15 residues. With V trimmed by 0 bases and J by 6 bases, 5 bases remained unmatched. Looked up from germline, CDR1 is SGHTA and CDR2 is FQGNSA. The CDR3 loop is CASSLAPGQGAEAFF. The CDR3 bases are TGTGCCAGCAGCTTAGCGCCGGGACAGGGCGCTGAAGCTTTCTTT.

This clone was counted once. The chain links TRBV9 to TRBJ1-2; a weak D match, TRBD1 (5 bases). The V gene lost 4 bases and the J gene lost 3 bases, with 10 bases spanning the gap. The CDR3 has 13 residues. Germline lookup yields CDR1 SGDLS and CDR2 YYNGEE. The CDR3 DNA reads as TGTGCCAGCAGCCGCGGGGACTACTATGGCTACACCTTC. It translates to CASSRGDYYGYTF.

The chain is built from TRBV27 and TRBJ1-5; TRBD1 aligns across 7 bases. The V gene's germline CDR1 is MNHEY and CDR2 SMNVEV (reference sequence). After removal of 4 bases from V and 7 bases from J, the junction contained 7 bases not matched to a gene. The CDR3 covers 14 residues. CDR3 DNA: TGTGCCAGCAGTTCTAGACAGGGTGGCCAGCCCCAGCATTTT. Translation: CASSSRQGGQPQHF.

The chain is built from TRBV7-9 and TRBJ2-3, with D uncertain. The V gene's germline CDR1 is SEHNR and CDR2 FQNEAQ (reference sequence). The ends were cut back, 4 bases at V and 4 bases at J, with 12 bases in the middle. The length of the CDR3 is 14 residues. This chain's CDR3 is CASSSRSLPDTQYF. CDR3 nucleotides: TGTGCCAGCAGCTCGAGGAGCCTGCCAGATACGCAGTATTTT.

J is TRBJ2-1 and V is TRBV19, with 7 positions matching TRBD1. CDR1 is LNHDA and CDR2 is SQIVND in the germline V gene (reference sequence). V lost 9 bases, J lost 6 bases, and 2 bases stayed unmatched. This CDR3 region has 11 residues. The CDR3 sequence is CASRQGNEQFF. The CDR3 DNA is TGTGCCAGCCGACAGGGCAATGAGCAGTTCTTC.

Comments on this clone: This same CDR3 is encoded by further DNA sequences in the sample. The chain carries TRBV7-2 and TRBJ2-7; 7 bases match TRBD2. This CDR3 has 15 amino acids. Trimming took 2 bases from V and 0 from J; bases not matched to a gene: 4. Germline lookup yields CDR1 SGHTA and CDR2 FQGNSA. CDR3 protein: CASSLSSSGSYEQYF. The CDR3, as DNA: TGTGCCAGCAGCTTAAGCTCTAGCGGCTCCTACGAGCAGTACTTC.

V and J are TRBV27 and TRBJ1-2; the match to TRBD1 covers 9 bases. Germline-derived CDR1 and CDR2 are MNHEY and SMNVEV (reference sequence). Trimming cost V 8 bases and J 5 bases; bases outside gene matches: 21. This CDR3 spans 18 amino acids. CDR3 loop: CASASFTLTGGARYGYTF. CDR3 DNA: TGTGCCAGCGCTTCCTTTACCCTAACAGGGGGCGCGCGGTATGGCTACACCTTC.

This clone came up once. This chain links TRBV5-1 with TRBJ2-3; 9 bases are a match to TRBD1. CDR1 and CDR2 from the germline V gene are SGHRS and YFSETQ. J lost 4 bases, V lost 5 bases, and 11 bases had no gene match. The CDR3 runs to 16 residues. In DNA, the CDR3 is TGCGCCAGCAGTCAACCGGGACAGGGAGGTTCAGATACGCAGTATTTT. The encoded protein is CASSQPGQGGSDTQYF.

The V call is TRBV7-3, the J call TRBJ1-2; the D is unclear. This CDR3 is 13 amino acids long. The germline gives CDR1 SGHTA, CDR2 FQGTGA. The ends were cut back, 5 bases at V and 5 bases at J, with 12 bases in the middle. The CDR3 coding sequence is TGTGCCAGCAGCCCTAGGAGTGATTATGGCTACACCTTC. Translating it yields CASSPRSDYGYTF.

A few counts support this clone. The CDR3 coding sequence is TGTGCCAGCAGCTTACTCCCCGTGAGCGGGGGGAGCTCCTACAATGAGCAGTTCTTC. Encoded protein: CASSLLPVSGGSSYNEQFF. This rearrangement joins TRBV5-5 to TRBJ2-1; 9 nucleotides line up with TRBD2. CDR3 size: 19 residues. Unmatched junction bases numbered 12, after V lost 2 bases and J lost 0 bases. Germline loops: CDR1 SGHKS, CDR2 YYEKEE (reference sequence). The full variable domain, rest sourced from reference TRBV5-5 and TRBJ2-1, is DAGVTQSPTHLIKTRGQQVTLRCSPISGHKSVSWYQQVLGQGPQFIFQYYEKEERGRGNFPDRFSARQFPNYSSELNVNALLLGDSALYLCASSLLPVSGGSSYNEQFFGPGTRLTVL.

The CDR3 nucleotides are TGCGCCAGCAGCTTGTTGACAGGGGGCTACACCTTC. Translating gives CASSLLTGGYTF. The chain couples TRBV5-1 to TRBJ1-2; 7 nucleotides line up with TRBD1. Germline V CDR1 and CDR2: SGHRS, YFSETQ. The length of the CDR3 is 12 residues. Trimming removed 1 base from V and 8 bases from J; junction bases left unmatched: 2.

V is TRBV30 and J is TRBJ2-5; no firm D call. Germline CDR1 is GTSNPN and CDR2 is SVGIG (reference sequence). V lost 2 bases to trimming and J lost 1 base, with 8 bases between them. The CDR3 loop spans 13 amino acids. CDR3 nucleotide sequence: TGTGCCTGGAGTCTGGCCAGCCAAGAGACCCAGTACTTC. It specifies CAWSLASQETQYF.

This clone has just a few counts. The J gene is TRBJ1-1, the V gene TRBV18; D call uncertain. The CDR3 has 14 amino acids. V was cut by 1 base and J by 3 bases, with 9 bases left in between. The germline V gene has CDR1 KGHSH and CDR2 LQKENI. In nucleotides, the CDR3 is TGTGCCAGCTCACCACGCCAGGCTGACACTGAAGCTTTCTTT. Translation gives CASSPRQADTEAFF.

The chain recombines TRBV25-1 with TRBJ1-2; 7 nucleotides align to TRBD1. The junction had 7 bases not matched to a gene; V was cut back by 6 bases and J by 3 bases. CDR1 MGHDK and CDR2 SYGVNS come from the germline V gene. The CDR3 covers 14 residues. The CDR3 region has the DNA TGTGCCAGCAGCTTGACAGGGTTCGACTATGGCTACACCTTC. Its protein is CASSLTGFDYGYTF.

This clone was counted between two and nine times. V gene TRBV7-2 combines with J gene TRBJ1-4, with D uncertain. Between the trimmed V and J ends, which lost 3 bases and 6 bases, there was a span of 11 bases. The germline V gene has CDR1 SGHTA and CDR2 FQGNSA. There are 14 residues in the CDR3. CDR3 protein: CASSFQALDEKLFF. The DNA for the CDR3 is TGTGCCAGCAGCTTTCAGGCCCTGGATGAAAAACTGTTTTTT.

The chain has TRBV5-1 and TRBJ1-1; D unresolved. Per the germline V gene, CDR1 is SGHRS and CDR2 is YFSETQ. V shed 0 bases and J shed 0 bases, with 3 bases lying between them. This CDR3 is built from 13 residues. CDR3 protein: CASSLVVNTEAFF. The CDR3, as DNA: TGCGCCAGCAGCTTGGTCGTGAACACTGAAGCTTTCTTT.

This clone was found a few times. The chain couples TRBV7-9 to TRBJ1-2; TRBD1 agrees at 9 bases. The CDR3 is 14 residues long. The trim removed 1 base at V and 6 bases at J, leaving 3 bases unmatched. Per germline, CDR1 SEHNR and CDR2 FQNEAQ (reference sequence). CDR3 region: CASSLDRGLDGYTF. CDR3 nucleotides: TGTGCCAGCAGCTTAGACAGGGGGCTGGATGGCTACACCTTC.

V usage is TRBV4-1 and J usage is TRBJ1-2; the match to TRBD1 covers 7 bases. Germline V gives CDR1 MGHRA, CDR2 YSYEKL. The V and J ends lost 4 bases and 8 bases, in that order; junction bases with no gene match: 13. CDR3 length equals 15 residues. The DNA for the CDR3 is TGCGCCAGCAGCCCGACAGGGCCCGGCTCGGGGGGCTACACCTTC. Its protein product is CASSPTGPGSGGYTF.

In its sample, this clone was seen a few times. The chain combines TRBV10-3 with TRBJ2-7; 10 bases match TRBD1. Germline V gene sequence: CDR1 ENHRY, CDR2 SYGVKD. The V segment lost 6 bases and the J segment 1 base; nucleotides outside the gene matches: 3. The CDR3 covers 14 residues. CDR3 sequence: CAISRQGASYEQYF. The DNA of the CDR3 is TGTGCCATCAGCCGACAGGGGGCTTCCTACGAGCAGTACTTC.

This clone was detected a few times. The chain recombines TRBV2 with TRBJ2-1; D is possibly TRBD1 (5 bases). CDR3 length equals 11 residues. CDR1 and CDR2 (germline): SNHLY, FYNNEI. Trimming removed 7 bases at V and 12 bases at J, with 13 bases between. CDR3 nucleotides: TGTGCCAGCACCCAAGGGGCGGTGCAGTTCTTC. Translated, it gives CASTQGAVQFF.

This chain links TRBV7-8 with TRBJ2-7, with 8 bases that match TRBD1. Trimming took 1 base from V and 2 from J; bases not matched to a gene: 13. Germline V gene lookup returns CDR1 SGHVS and CDR2 FQNEAQ. CDR3 length equals 18 residues. CDR3: CASSLEGYQGARTYEQYF. Here the CDR3 DNA reads TGTGCCAGCAGCTTAGAGGGTTATCAGGGGGCGAGAACCTACGAGCAGTACTTC. Full variable domain (missing parts from reference TRBV7-8 and TRBJ2-7): GAGVSQSPRYKVAKRGQDVALRCDPISGHVSLFWYQQALGQGPEFLTYFQNEAQLDKSGLPSDRFFAERPEGSVSTLKIQRTQQEDSAVYLCASSLEGYQGARTYEQYFGPGTRLTVT.